This record looks at one TCR beta chain sequence and its context. CDR3 length: 16 residues. Germline CDR1 reads SEHNR; CDR2 reads FQNEAQ (reference sequence). TCRdb reworked the 5' RACE reads into one entry per CDR3 protein, no DNA. The table lists about 150,000 distinct CDR3 sequences. The entry originates in a study of T cells expressing NK-cell markers. Study-level background: Among eight sequenced donors, seven carried HCMV seropositivity while one was seronegative.

The rearrangement joins TRBV7-9 to TRBJ2-3; as DNA is missing, the TRBD1 call by TCRdb cannot be tested. Sequenced material: blood T cells: a sorted CD56 or NKG2C T cell subset, CD4+ or CD8+ T cells, or bulk PBMC T cells (not recorded which). This TCR derives from a woman aged 50 to 65 in good health. CDR3 loop: CASSPRGGGPTDTQYF.